This entry lists 6 T cell receptor beta chains sequenced from one sample in a study of control samples from healthy donors and cancer patients. Profiling relied on immunoSEQ multiplex PCR, and the TCRdb table lists in-frame clones only, not all of them. The sample holds tens of thousands of clones, under 95% seen once. The sequencing sample was made of PBMCs. The receptors stem from a young man with colorectal cancer.

This clone was detected only once. The CDR3 loop reads CASSIGQERGYTF. CDR3 nucleotides: TGCGCCAGCAGCATAGGACAGGAGAGGGGCTACACCTTC. The V gene is TRBV5-1, the J gene TRBJ1-2, with TRBD1 matching over 7 bases. After removal of 4 bases from V and 8 bases from J, the junction contained 8 bases not matched to a gene. The CDR3 runs to 13 residues. Per the germline V gene, CDR1 is SGHRS and CDR2 is YFSETQ.

The chain links TRBV6-2 or TRBV6-3 to TRBJ1-2; 8 nucleotides line up with TRBD1. Trimming at V came to 5 bases and at J to 8 bases, leaving 10 bases not matched to a gene. The CDR3 contains 14 residues. The germline gives CDR1 MNHEY, CDR2 SVGEGT. CDR3 DNA: TGTGCCAGCAGTCTGCGGACAGGGCAAGGAGGCTACACCTTC. It translates to CASSLRTGQGGYTF.

This clone was detected only a few times. V and J are TRBV2 and TRBJ1-6, with no clear D. V lost 7 bases to trimming and J lost 3 bases, with 4 bases between them. CDR3 size: 12 residues. Germline CDR1 reads SNHLY; CDR2 reads FYNNEI. The CDR3 bases are TGTGCCAGCATGGTCTATAATTCACCCCTCCACTTT. Protein sequence: CASMVYNSPLHF.

The chain has TRBV7-2 and TRBJ1-3; D may be TRBD1 (6 bases). CDR1 and CDR2 from the germline V gene are SGHTA and FQGNSA. The CDR3 spans 15 residues. V gave up 4 bases and J gave up 2 bases, with 12 bases separating them. CDR3 loop: CASSSTGLTGNTIYF. The CDR3 nucleotides are TGTGCCAGCAGCTCAACAGGGCTAACTGGAAACACCATATATTTT. Full variable domain (outside the CDR3, taken from reference TRBV7-2 and TRBJ1-3): GAGVSQSPSNKVTEKGKDVELRCDPISGHTALYWYRQSLGQGLEFLIYFQGNSAPDKSGLPSDRFSAERTGGSVSTLTIQRTQQEDSAVYLCASSSTGLTGNTIYFGEGSWLTVV.

The chain couples TRBV7-2 to TRBJ2-3; D is uncertain. Germline loops: CDR1 SGHTA, CDR2 FQGNSA. This CDR3 is built from 13 residues. Trimming cost V 5 bases and J 2 bases, with 8 bases left between them. The DNA of the CDR3 is TGTGCCAGCAGCATCTGGACCACAGATACGCAGTATTTT. It translates to CASSIWTTDTQYF.

The rearrangement uses TRBV9 and TRBJ2-2; a possible D gene is TRBD1 (6 bases). Deletions cut 4 bases from V and 5 bases from J, with 12 bases between. The length of the CDR3 is 14 residues. The germline V gene encodes CDR1 SGDLS and CDR2 YYNGEE. In DNA form, the CDR3 reads TGTGCCAGCAGCCCCTGGCAGGGGACCGGGGAGCTGTTTTTT. Translation gives CASSPWQGTGELFF.